This T cell receptor beta chain was profiled in a study of shared clonotypes between healthy human individuals. For the study at large: Three plates each covered CD4 naive and memory; CD8 naive two, CD8 memory one.

Splitting the CD4+ cells yielded a CD45RA+ naive subset and a CD45RA-negative memory subset. The protocol was immunoSEQ multiplex PCR, while the TCRdb copy is restricted to in-frame clones and leaves out a portion. The sample consists of over a million clones, roughly 96% of them appearing once. V was cut by 2 bases and J by 6 bases, with 17 bases left in between. The CDR3 is 15 residues long. From germline, CDR1 is KGHSH and CDR2 LQKENI. The sequencing sample was made of naive CD4+ T cells sorted from blood. The subset was: CD45RA+ positively selected. This receptor was taken from a man aged 30 to 45 in good health. V gene TRBV18 combines with J gene TRBJ2-7; the D call may be TRBD1 or TRBD2 (5 bases each). The CDR3 region has the DNA TGTGCCAGCTCACCAATGAACTCACGGGACGGCGAGCAGTACTTC. As protein: CASSPMNSRDGEQYF.